This T cell receptor beta chain was documented in a study of PD-L1 blockade in urothelial cancer. Study as a whole: About 85% of the 29 patients were males with bladder-origin urothelial cancer.

Germline values: CDR1 WSHSY, CDR2 SAAADI. The V end lost 8 bases, the J end lost 8 bases, and 18 bases lay between the germline ends. The length of the CDR3 is 13 residues. Profiled with immunoSEQ multiplex PCR; TCRdb holds only in-frame clones, not every one. The sample lists tens of thousands of clones, over 75% seen once, with 3.5% to 4.5% in the top ten. This chain uses TRBV10-2 with TRBJ1-1; D uncertain. The source material was PBMCs, sampled around atezolizumab (anti-PD-L1) treatment. The TCR originated in an older man with urothelial cancer. The CDR3 protein is CASLATATPEAFF. CDR3 nucleotides: TGCGCCAGCTTAGCAACGGCAACACCCGAAGCTTTCTTT.